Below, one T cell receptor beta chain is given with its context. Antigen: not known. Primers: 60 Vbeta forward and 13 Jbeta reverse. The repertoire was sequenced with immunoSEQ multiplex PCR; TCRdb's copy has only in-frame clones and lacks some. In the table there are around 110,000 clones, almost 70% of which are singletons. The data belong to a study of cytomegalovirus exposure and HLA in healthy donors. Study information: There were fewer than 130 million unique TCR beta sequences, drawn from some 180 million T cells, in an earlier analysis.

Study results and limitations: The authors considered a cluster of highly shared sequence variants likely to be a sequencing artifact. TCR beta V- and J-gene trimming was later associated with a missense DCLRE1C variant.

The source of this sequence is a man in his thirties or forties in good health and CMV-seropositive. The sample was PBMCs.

CDR3 amino acids: CASSEGGGPGEQYF. The CDR3 nucleotides read TGTGCCAGCAGTGAGGGGGGAGGACCGGGCGAGCAGTACTTC. The gene calls are TRBV2 and TRBJ2-5; possibly TRBD2 for D (6 bases). The J call is doubtful: the DNA matches TRBJ2-7 better. The CDR3 extends over 14 amino acids. Germline CDR1 reads SNHLY; CDR2 reads FYNNEI.